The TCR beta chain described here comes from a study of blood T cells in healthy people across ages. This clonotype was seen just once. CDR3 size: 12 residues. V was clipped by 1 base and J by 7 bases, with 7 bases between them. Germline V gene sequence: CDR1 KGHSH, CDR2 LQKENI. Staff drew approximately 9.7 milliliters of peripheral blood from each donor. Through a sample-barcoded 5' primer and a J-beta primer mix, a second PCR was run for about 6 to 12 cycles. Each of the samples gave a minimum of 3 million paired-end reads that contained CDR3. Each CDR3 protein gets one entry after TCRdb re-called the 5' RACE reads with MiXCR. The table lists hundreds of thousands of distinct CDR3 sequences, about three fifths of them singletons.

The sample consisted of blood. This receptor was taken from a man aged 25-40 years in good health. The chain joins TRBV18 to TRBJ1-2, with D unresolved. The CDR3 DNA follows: TGTGCCAGCTCACCACAAACGAGTGGCTACACCTTC. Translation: CASSPQTSGYTF.